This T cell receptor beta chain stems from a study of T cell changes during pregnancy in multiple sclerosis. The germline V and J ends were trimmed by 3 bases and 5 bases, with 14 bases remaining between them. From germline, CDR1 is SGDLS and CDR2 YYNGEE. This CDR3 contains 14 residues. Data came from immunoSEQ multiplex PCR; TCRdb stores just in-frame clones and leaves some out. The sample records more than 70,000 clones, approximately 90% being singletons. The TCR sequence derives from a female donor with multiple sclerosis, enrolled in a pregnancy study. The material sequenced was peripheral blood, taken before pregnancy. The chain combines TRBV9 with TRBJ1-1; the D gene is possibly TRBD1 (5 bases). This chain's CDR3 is CASSAWGGKTEAFF. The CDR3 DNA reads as TGTGCCAGCAGCGCCTGGGGGGGAAAGACTGAAGCTTTCTTT. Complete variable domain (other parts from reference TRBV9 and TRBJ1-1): DSGVTQTPKHLITATGQRVTLRCSPRSGDLSVYWYQQSLDQGLQFLIQYYNGEERAKGNILERFSAQQFPDLHSELNLSSLELGDSALYFCASSAWGGKTEAFFGQGTRLTVV.